This entry lists 26 T cell receptor beta chains sequenced from one sample in a study of T cell repertoires in cytomegalovirus infection (dated by TCRdb to the late 2010s). TCRdb records Illumina HiSeq 1500 as the sequencer. TCRdb redid the processing of the public reads, applying fastp at Q25 and MiXCR, and retained in-frame beta chains. One record per CDR3 amino acid sequence lists the most common genes and DNA. Here the sample has roughly 200,000 distinct CDR3 sequences; 35% to 40% occur a single time. More than 50% of the sample rests with the top ten. The intended sense of this specimen's treatment or condition label: in vitro stimulation with specific CMV peptide epitopes to enrich CMV-specific T cells. The antigens for these receptors are not known. The sample consisted of CD8+ T cells from cultured PBMCs, taken from culture after CMV antigen stimulation. The receptors derive from a human donor in good health (CMV status not recorded). Some clones in this sample may be carry-over from other donors' samples.

The chain couples TRBV28 to TRBJ2-1; 15 bases match TRBD2. Germline V gene lookup returns CDR1 MDHEN and CDR2 SYDVKM. Losses at the gene ends were 2 bases for V and 5 bases for J; bases not matched to a gene: 1. This CDR3 has 16 residues. The CDR3 protein is CASSLGTSGRHNEQFF. In DNA form, the CDR3 reads TGTGCCAGCAGTTTAGGGACTAGCGGGAGGCACAATGAGCAGTTCTTC.

This clonotype showed up many times. J is TRBJ1-1 and V is TRBV7-6; D may be TRBD1 (6 bases). The CDR3 extends over 13 amino acids. The germline V gene has CDR1 SGHVS and CDR2 FNYEAQ. V lost 7 bases, J lost 5 bases, and 14 bases lay in between. The DNA of the CDR3 is TGTGCCAGCACCCAAGGGGGGGGAACTGAAGCTTTCTTT. Translating gives CASTQGGGTEAFF.

This clonotype was observed a handful of times. V and J are TRBV27 and TRBJ1-1, with D uncertain. The V gene's germline CDR1 is MNHEY and CDR2 SMNVEV (reference sequence). The V gene lost 5 bases and the J gene lost 1 base, with 11 bases spanning the gap. CDR3 length: 14 residues. The CDR3 loop is CASSPGSKNTEAFF. CDR3 in DNA: TGTGCCAGCAGTCCCGGGTCTAAGAACACTGAAGCTTTCTTT.

V gene TRBV12-3 or TRBV12-4 combines with J gene TRBJ2-1, with D possibly being TRBD2 (5 bases). The V end lost 1 base, the J end lost 9 bases, and 13 bases lay between the germline ends. This CDR3 spans 14 amino acids. In nucleotides, the CDR3 is TGTGCCAGCAGTTTAGGGAGGTTAGGCGTTGAGCAGTTCTTC. This translates into CASSLGRLGVEQFF.

This clonotype was counted a few times. This rearrangement joins TRBV28 to TRBJ1-5, with D perhaps matching TRBD1 (6 bases). The length of the CDR3 is 15 residues. V was pared by 3 bases and J by 5 bases, with 14 bases between. Per the germline V gene, CDR1 is MDHEN and CDR2 is SYDVKM. CDR3 protein: CASSFLHREDQPQHF. The CDR3 DNA follows: TGTGCCAGCAGTTTCCTACACAGGGAAGATCAGCCCCAGCATTTT.

The chain employs TRBV20-1 and TRBJ2-2; possibly TRBD1 or TRBD2 for D (5 bases each). The V gene's germline CDR1 is DFQATT and CDR2 SNEGSKA (reference sequence). This CDR3 has 14 residues. V was shortened by 3 bases and J by 0 bases, with 8 bases between the two germline ends. The CDR3 region is CSASGTANTGELFF. The CDR3 DNA sequence: TGCAGTGCTAGCGGGACCGCGAACACCGGGGAGCTGTTTTTT.

There are a few counts of this clonotype. This sequence joins TRBV6-1 and TRBJ2-7, with TRBD2 as a possible D gene (5 bases). V lost 10 bases, J lost 3 bases, and 25 bases lay in between. The CDR3 runs to 16 residues. Germline assignment: CDR1 MNHNS and CDR2 SASEGT. CDR3 DNA sequence: TGTGCCACCAGAGGCGGGCACGTGGGAAGCGGCTACGAGCAGTACTTC. It encodes CATRGGHVGSGYEQYF.

This clonotype appeared a few times. This rearrangement joins TRBV6-6 to TRBJ1-6; TRBD1 aligns across 7 bases. The CDR3 covers 15 residues. J was trimmed by 7 bases and V by 6 bases; bases with no gene match: 9. Germline CDR1 reads MNHNY; CDR2 reads SVGAGI (reference sequence). The CDR3 loop reads CASSPDRVTNSPLHF. The DNA of the CDR3 is TGTGCCAGCAGCCCCGACAGGGTTACGAATTCACCCCTCCACTTT.

The chain uses TRBV14 and TRBJ2-7, with D possibly matching TRBD1 (6 bases). Germline CDR1 SGHDN, CDR2 FVKESK. This CDR3 has 14 amino acids. Trimming cost V 5 bases and J 6 bases, with 17 bases left between them. The DNA of the CDR3 is TGTGCCAGCAGCTCGCGCACACAGGGAATCGAGCAGTACTTC. As protein: CASSSRTQGIEQYF.

The gene calls are TRBV5-1 and TRBJ1-1; TRBD1 agrees at 9 bases. The CDR3 totals 15 residues. Germline V gene sequence: CDR1 SGHRS, CDR2 YFSETQ. The trim removed 4 bases at V and 2 bases at J, leaving 6 bases unmatched. The CDR3 DNA sequence: TGCGCCAGCAGCGGGGGGACAGGGTTAAACACTGAAGCTTTCTTT. Translation: CASSGGTGLNTEAFF.

The chain carries TRBV12-3 or TRBV12-4 and TRBJ1-1, with D perhaps TRBD1 (5 bases). The CDR3 covers 14 residues. V lost 4 bases to trimming and J lost 4 bases, with 13 bases between them. CDR3 sequence: CASSWGVMSTEAFF. The CDR3 region has the DNA TGTGCCAGCAGTTGGGGCGTCATGAGCACTGAAGCTTTCTTT.

V usage is TRBV5-5 and J usage is TRBJ2-5, with 13 bases that match TRBD2. V was pared by 3 bases and J by 5 bases, with 7 bases of the junction left unmatched. This CDR3 has 16 residues. Germline V lookup: CDR1 SGHKS, CDR2 YYEKEE (reference sequence). The CDR3 nucleotides are TGTGCCAGCAGCTCCGGACTAGCGGGGGTTGGGGAGACCCAGTACTTC. It translates to CASSSGLAGVGETQYF.

Notes on this clonotype: Germline is not matched at one junction end, which may reflect a read error. This sequence joins TRBV28 and TRBJ2-3; D assignment may be TRBD1 or TRBD2 (5 bases each). The CDR3 sequence is 14 residues long. CDR1 and CDR2 from the germline V gene are MDHEN and SYDVKM. The chain's CDR3 is CASSPAGRTDTQYF. CDR3 DNA sequence: TGTGCAAGCAGTCCAGCAGGGAGAACAGATACGCAGTATTTT.

This clonotype has just a few counts. The CDR3 nucleotides read TGTGCCAGCAGCTCGGCCGGGACAGCCCGGAACTATGGCTACACCTTC. It codes for CASSSAGTARNYGYTF. The chain uses TRBV7-9 and TRBJ1-2; 7 nucleotides match TRBD1. Germline V lookup: CDR1 SEHNR, CDR2 FQNEAQ (reference sequence). V lost 4 bases, J lost 2 bases, and 10 bases stayed unmatched. The CDR3 is 16 residues long. The variable domain in full, with the rest retrieved from reference TRBV7-9 and TRBJ1-2, is DTGVSQNPRHKITKRGQNVTFRCDPISEHNRLYWYRQTLGQGPEFLTYFQNEAQLEKSRLLSDRFSAERPKGSFSTLEIQRTEQGDSAMYLCASSSAGTARNYGYTFGSGTRLTVV.

This clonotype was detected a few times. The chain couples TRBV2 to TRBJ2-1; maybe TRBD2 (5 bases). This CDR3 has 12 residues. The germline V and J ends were trimmed by 7 bases and 8 bases, with 12 bases remaining between them. Germline CDR1 and CDR2: SNHLY and FYNNEI. The CDR3, as DNA: TGTGCCAGCATGAGGGAGTCCTATGAGCAGTTCTTC. Protein product: CASMRESYEQFF.

This clonotype was counted between two and nine times. The rearrangement uses TRBV12-3 or TRBV12-4 and TRBJ1-5; D possibly corresponds to TRBD1 (6 bases). CDR3 size: 14 residues. V lost 6 bases and J lost 1, with 10 bases in between. The CDR3 here is CASRVQGSNQPQHF. In DNA form, the CDR3 reads TGTGCCAGCAGGGTACAGGGAAGCAATCAGCCCCAGCATTTT.

This clonotype was counted a few times. The genes are TRBV6-6 and TRBJ2-2, with a tentative D call TRBD1 (6 bases). Per germline, CDR1 MNHNY and CDR2 SVGAGI (reference sequence). V lost 0 bases to trimming and J lost 6 bases, with 8 bases between them. The CDR3 consists of 14 residues. The CDR3 region has the DNA TGTGCCAGCAGTTACTCGAGACAGGCCGGGGAGCTGTTTTTT. Translated, it gives CASSYSRQAGELFF.

This clonotype has a count of ten or more. The rearrangement joins TRBV7-8 to TRBJ2-7; 9 positions agree with TRBD1. Germline V gene data show CDR1 as SGHVS and CDR2 as FQNEAQ. The ends lost 4 bases at V and 2 bases at J; junction bases unmatched: 6. The CDR3 covers 15 residues. CDR3 sequence (DNA): TGTGCCAGCAGCTCCCGGACAGGGGAACCCTACGAGCAGTACTTC. As protein: CASSSRTGEPYEQYF.

This clonotype occurred a few times. This chain joins TRBV11-2 and TRBJ2-1; D is unresolved. This CDR3 has 12 amino acids. The germline V gene encodes CDR1 SGHAT and CDR2 FQNNGV. V lost 8 bases and J lost 8, with 13 bases in between. CDR3 sequence: CASGILTYEQFF. The CDR3 DNA reads as TGTGCCAGCGGAATTCTAACCTATGAGCAGTTCTTC. Full variable domain (remainder filled in from reference TRBV11-2 and TRBJ2-1): EAGVAQSPRYKIIEKRQSVAFWCNPISGHATLYWYQQILGQGPKLLIQFQNNGVVDDSQLPKDRFSAERLKGVDSTLKIQPAKLEDSAVYLCASGILTYEQFFGPGTRLTVL.

The chain recombines TRBV4-1 with TRBJ1-1; TRBD1 is a possible D gene (5 bases). CDR1 is MGHRA and CDR2 is YSYEKL in the germline V gene. Deletions cut 0 bases from V and 8 bases from J, with 13 bases between. The CDR3 is 14 residues long. The CDR3 spells CASSQDPQGTEAFF. CDR3 coding DNA: TGCGCCAGCAGCCAAGACCCCCAGGGAACAGAAGCTTTCTTT.

V is TRBV12-5 and J is TRBJ1-2; maybe TRBD1 (5 bases). Deletions cut 7 bases from V and 2 bases from J, with 11 bases between. Germline V gene data show CDR1 as LGHNT and CDR2 as FRNRAP. This CDR3 is built from 13 residues. The CDR3 DNA is TGTGCTAGTGAATCCGGGACGAACTATGGCTACACCTTC. It encodes CASESGTNYGYTF.

This clonotype was counted between two and nine times. The chain is built from TRBV12-3 or TRBV12-4 and TRBJ1-1, with D perhaps TRBD1 (6 bases). CDR3 length: 17 residues. Trimming removed 4 bases at V and 3 bases at J, with 21 bases between. In DNA form, the CDR3 reads TGTGCCAGCAGTTGGGGGATTACAGGGAGGTTGGACACTGAAGCTTTCTTT. Translating it yields CASSWGITGRLDTEAFF.

This clonotype has a handful of counts. This rearrangement joins TRBV7-2 to TRBJ1-5; D is unclear. The germline V gene encodes CDR1 SGHTA and CDR2 FQGNSA. The V end lost 6 bases, the J end lost 4 bases, and 16 bases lay between the germline ends. This CDR3 comprises 15 residues. The CDR3 loop reads CASSAWNSHNQPQHF. CDR3 sequence (DNA): TGTGCCAGCAGTGCTTGGAACAGCCATAATCAGCCCCAGCATTTT. The variable domain in full, completed from reference TRBV7-2 and TRBJ1-5, reads GAGVSQSPSNKVTEKGKDVELRCDPISGHTALYWYRQSLGQGLEFLIYFQGNSAPDKSGLPSDRFSAERTGGSVSTLTIQRTQQEDSAVYLCASSAWNSHNQPQHFGDGTRLSIL.

The gene calls are TRBV7-6 and TRBJ2-1; D unclear. Trimming cost V 1 base and J 10 bases, with 8 bases left between them. The germline CDR1 and CDR2 sequences are SGHVS and FNYEAQ. This CDR3 region has 12 residues. CDR3 sequence reads: CASSLGPIEQFF. The CDR3 DNA reads TGTGCCAGCAGCTTAGGACCGATCGAGCAGTTCTTC.

The chain has TRBV10-3 and TRBJ2-5; TRBD2 is a possible D gene (6 bases). The CDR3 has 16 amino acids. CDR1 and CDR2 from the germline V gene are ENHRY and SYGVKD. The V gene lost 8 bases and the J gene lost 2 bases, with 21 bases spanning the gap. CDR3 nucleotides: TGTGCCATCGGGACTGGCGGGTGGCTGTCACAAGAGACCCAGTACTTC. It translates to CAIGTGGWLSQETQYF.

This clonotype was recorded at least ten times. The CDR3 protein is CASSSWTGEQFF. DNA of the CDR3: TGTGCCAGCAGCTCTTGGACAGGGGAGCAGTTCTTC. The V and J genes are TRBV11-2 and TRBJ2-1, with TRBD1 identical over 8 bases. Germline V lookup: CDR1 SGHAT, CDR2 FQNNGV. The V gene end was trimmed by 4 bases and the J gene end by 10 bases; junction bases not matched to a gene: 3. CDR3 size: 12 residues.